What follows are 2 T cell receptor beta chains derived from one specimen sequenced in a study of T cell responses to AZD1222 COVID-19 vaccine. Clones were sequenced by immunoSEQ multiplex PCR, and TCRdb holds only the in-frame ones, with some missing. Of about 120,000 clones listed, approximately 83% are singletons. Sequenced material: peripheral blood, taken on day 0 of AZD1222 vaccination. These receptors originate from an adult in good health.

The chain links TRBV2 to TRBJ1-1; perhaps TRBD1 as D (5 bases). The CDR3 sequence is 14 residues long. Germline lookup yields CDR1 SNHLY and CDR2 FYNNEI. With 5 bases removed from V and 3 bases from J, the gap between germline ends came to 13 bases. The CDR3 spells CASSNIGTDTEAFF. CDR3 sequence (DNA): TGTGCCAGCAGTAACATAGGGACGGACACTGAAGCTTTCTTT.

J is TRBJ2-7 and V is TRBV7-2; 8 bases match TRBD1. CDR3 length: 16 amino acids. Germline CDR1 SGHTA, CDR2 FQGNSA. J gave up 3 bases and V 1 base, and 8 bases lay outside the gene matches. The CDR3 loop reads CASSLDVRTGIYEQYF. Written as DNA, the CDR3 is TGTGCCAGCAGCTTAGATGTCCGGACAGGGATCTACGAGCAGTACTTC. Together with reference TRBV7-2 and TRBJ2-7, the CDR3 gives the full variable domain: GAGVSQSPSNKVTEKGKDVELRCDPISGHTALYWYRQSLGQGLEFLIYFQGNSAPDKSGLPSDRFSAERTGGSVSTLTIQRTQQEDSAVYLCASSLDVRTGIYEQYFGPGTRLTVT.